There are a few counts of the clone carrying this T cell receptor beta chain. Its cognate antigen is unknown. This sample stems from a study of human T cells and chemical hapten exposure. Study-wide context: Slight volume differences across pooled libraries mainly accounted for varying per-sample TCR yields.

Whole-study findings and limits: TCRs whose frequency exceeded 1 in 1000 remained the same following DPC sensitization.

CDR3 length equals 18 residues. Looked up from germline, CDR1 is MNHNY and CDR2 is SVGAGI (reference sequence). V dropped 2 bases and J dropped 3; count of bases not matched to a gene: 7. Total RNA was isolated from unfractionated whole blood. Library preparation tagged each individual cDNA molecule with a unique molecular identifier. TCRdb recomputed calls from the 5' RACE reads with MiXCR, one row per CDR3 protein. The data contain tens of thousands of distinct CDR3 sequences, approximately 16% of them singletons. The receptor was isolated from a female donor in good health. V and J are TRBV6-6 and TRBJ2-3; 14 bases match TRBD2. This chain's CDR3 is CASSYEGLAGVGTDTQYF. CDR3 in DNA: TGTGCCAGCAGTTACGAGGGACTAGCGGGGGTCGGAACAGATACGCAGTATTTT.